The next 23 T cell receptor beta chains were all read from a single sample in a study of blood T cells in healthy people across ages (dated by TCRdb to between 2015 and 2017). Receptor amplification or capture employed 5' RACE. TCRdb lists the instrument as Illumina HiSeq 2500. A second about 7 to 11 cycle PCR used a sample-barcoded 5' primer and a J-beta primer mix. The raw public data were reprocessed by TCRdb itself: fastp quality trimming at Q25, MiXCR clonotype calling, in-frame beta chains only. Entries are consolidated by CDR3 protein sequence, retaining the most common genes and DNA. A total of under 700,000 distinct CDR3 sequences appear in this sample, less than 25% of them only once. Less than 9% of the sample goes to the ten largest clones. These records were also assigned to another study, of T cells of mothers and their children.

The sequencing sample was made of blood. These receptors were obtained from a boy between 10 and 17 years old in good health.

CDR3 protein: CASNAGGPSNEQFF. CDR3 bases: TGTGCCAGCAACGCGGGGGGGCCCAGCAATGAGCAGTTCTTC. The chain uses TRBV7-2 and TRBJ2-1, with 9 bases identical to TRBD2. Germline V gene data show CDR1 as SGHTA and CDR2 as FQGNSA. V shed 7 bases and J 6 bases; nucleotides not matched to a gene: 7. CDR3 size: 14 residues. Variable domain in full (rest from reference TRBV7-2 and TRBJ2-1): GAGVSQSPSNKVTEKGKDVELRCDPISGHTALYWYRQSLGQGLEFLIYFQGNSAPDKSGLPSDRFSAERTGGSVSTLTIQRTQQEDSAVYLCASNAGGPSNEQFFGPGTRLTVL.

The chain couples TRBV2 to TRBJ2-1; the match to TRBD2 covers 12 bases. Unmatched junction bases numbered 7, after V lost 4 bases and J lost 3 bases. The CDR3 has 17 residues. Germline CDR1 and CDR2: SNHLY and FYNNEI. This CDR3 reads CASSAFGTSGFYNEQFF. As DNA, the CDR3 is TGTGCCAGCAGTGCCTTTGGGACTAGCGGGTTCTACAATGAGCAGTTCTTC.

This clonotype was recorded only once. This rearrangement joins TRBV2 to TRBJ2-1; the match to TRBD1 covers 9 bases. This CDR3 is built from 14 residues. Unmatched junction bases numbered 6, after V lost 9 bases and J lost 3 bases. Per the germline V gene, CDR1 is SNHLY and CDR2 is FYNNEI. CDR3 in DNA: TGTGCCAGTGCCTGGGACAGGGACTACAATGAGCAGTTCTTC. Its translation: CASAWDRDYNEQFF. Together with reference TRBV2 and TRBJ2-1, the CDR3 gives the full variable domain: EPEVTQTPSHQVTQMGQEVILRCVPISNHLYFYWYRQILGQKVEFLVSFYNNEISEKSEIFDDQFSVERPDGSNFTLKIRSTKLEDSAMYFCASAWDRDYNEQFFGPGTRLTVL.

The V call is TRBV12-3 or TRBV12-4, the J call TRBJ2-2; 9 positions agree with TRBD1. Trimming cost V 3 bases and J 9 bases; bases outside gene matches: 11. CDR3 size: 16 residues. DNA of the CDR3: TGTGCCAGCAGTTTGGTGGGACAGGGTCAATCTCGGGAGCTGTTTTTT. It is translated as CASSLVGQGQSRELFF.

This clonotype was seen a handful of times. A read error may produce the germline difference seen at one junction end. This chain connects TRBV7-8 to TRBJ2-5; D gene uncertain. CDR1 and CDR2 (germline): SGHVS, FQNEAQ. CDR3 size: 14 residues. The CDR3 sequence: CACSFPEYQETQYF. The DNA for the CDR3 is TGTGCCTGCAGCTTTCCAGAGTACCAAGAGACCCAGTACTTC.

The chain carries TRBV20-1 and TRBJ2-5, with D tentatively TRBD1 (5 bases). CDR1 is DFQATT, CDR2 SNEGSKA, per germline (reference sequence). This CDR3 has 15 residues. V was shortened by 3 bases and J by 0 bases, with 14 bases between the two germline ends. CDR3 protein: CSASPGARNQETQYF. Written as DNA, the CDR3 is TGCAGTGCTAGTCCTGGGGCTCGAAACCAAGAGACCCAGTACTTC.

This clonotype was counted a few times. The chain uses TRBV20-1 and TRBJ1-2; D is ambiguous. Germline V lookup: CDR1 DFQATT, CDR2 SNEGSKA (reference sequence). V lost 6 bases, J lost 4 bases, and 18 bases lay in between. There are 14 residues in the CDR3. In DNA, the CDR3 is TGCAGTGCCAGCGCCCCCACCCCTGGCTATGGCTACACCTTC. Protein sequence: CSASAPTPGYGYTF.

The chain recombines TRBV14 with TRBJ2-5; D is perhaps TRBD1 or TRBD2 (8 bases each). This CDR3 spans 19 amino acids. Germline lookup yields CDR1 SGHDN and CDR2 FVKESK. Trimming stripped 1 base from V and 2 bases from J, with 23 bases between. The CDR3 protein is CASSQASRGLAGGQETQYF. The DNA of the CDR3 is TGTGCCAGCAGCCAAGCCTCCAGGGGGCTCGCGGGAGGTCAAGAGACCCAGTACTTC.

This clonotype was found many times. The V gene is TRBV4-2, the J gene TRBJ1-4, with D unclear. The CDR3 is made up of 13 amino acids. CDR1 is LGHNA, CDR2 YNFKEQ, per germline. V lost 1 base and J lost 10, with 10 bases in between. The CDR3 protein is CASSQVEGGKLFF. The CDR3 DNA sequence: TGTGCCAGCAGCCAAGTCGAGGGAGGAAAACTGTTTTTT.

The chain carries TRBV20-1 and TRBJ1-1, with D possibly TRBD1 on 5 matching bases. With 5 bases removed from V and 1 base from J, the gap between germline ends came to 20 bases. The CDR3 runs to 16 residues. Per the germline V gene, CDR1 is DFQATT and CDR2 is SNEGSKA (reference sequence). The CDR3 is CSAPLFGGLENTEAFF. DNA of the CDR3: TGCAGTGCTCCCCTCTTTGGGGGACTCGAGAACACTGAAGCTTTCTTT.

This clonotype came up a few times. The chain employs TRBV20-1 and TRBJ2-6; TRBD2 matches at 10 bases. CDR1 DFQATT and CDR2 SNEGSKA come from the germline V gene (reference sequence). The CDR3 has 19 residues. V was clipped by 3 bases and J by 0 bases; unmatched bases: 11. CDR3 in DNA: TGCAGTGCTAGGGTGGCTAGCGGGGGAATTAGCTCTGGGGCCAACGTCCTGACTTTC. It is translated as CSARVASGGISSGANVLTF.

The rearrangement links TRBV20-1 to TRBJ2-7, with TRBD1 matching 7 bases. The CDR3 sequence is 15 residues long. The germline gives CDR1 DFQATT, CDR2 SNEGSKA (reference sequence). With 2 bases clipped from V and 3 bases from J, the junction kept 10 bases outside the gene matches. The CDR3 nucleotides are TGCAGTGCTAGAACCAACAGGGGTACCAGCTACGAGCAGTACTTC. Protein: CSARTNRGTSYEQYF.

This clonotype was recorded at least ten times. The CDR3 DNA follows: TGTGCCAGCTCACCACCGCTGGCCGAGCAGTACTTC. This codes for CASSPPLAEQYF. This chain links TRBV18 with TRBJ2-7; unclear D gene. The CDR3 extends over 12 amino acids. The germline V gene encodes CDR1 KGHSH and CDR2 LQKENI. V shed 0 bases and J shed 6 bases, with 6 bases lying between them. The entire variable domain, with the rest obtained from reference TRBV18 and TRBJ2-7, is as follows: NAGVMQNPRHLVRRRGQEARLRCSPMKGHSHVYWYRQLPEEGLKFMVYLQKENIIDESGMPKERFSAEFPKEGPSILRIQQVVRGDSAAYFCASSPPLAEQYFGPGTRLTVT.

This clonotype was detected a few times. This chain connects TRBV4-3 to TRBJ1-2, with TRBD1 matching 7 bases. After removal of 0 bases from V and 4 bases from J, the junction contained 5 bases not matched to a gene. Germline CDR1 reads LGHNA; CDR2 reads YSLEER. The length of the CDR3 is 15 residues. Written as DNA, the CDR3 is TGCGCCAGCAGCCAAGATCGGACAGGCCCCTATGGCTACACCTTC. Translated, it gives CASSQDRTGPYGYTF.

This chain joins TRBV20-1 and TRBJ1-2; D gene unclear. This CDR3 has 14 residues. Germline V gene sequence: CDR1 DFQATT, CDR2 SNEGSKA (reference sequence). Trimming stripped 4 bases from V and 2 bases from J, with 14 bases between. Here the CDR3 reads CSANPPVENYGYTF. The CDR3 DNA is TGCAGTGCTAACCCCCCGGTGGAGAACTATGGCTACACCTTC.

The J gene is TRBJ1-6, the V gene TRBV10-3; D remains unclear. Germline assignment: CDR1 ENHRY and CDR2 SYGVKD. The CDR3 is 17 amino acids. The V end lost 0 bases, the J end lost 6 bases, and 15 bases lay between the germline ends. Here the CDR3 reads CAISESLGLGGNSPLHF. The CDR3 region has the DNA TGTGCCATCAGTGAGTCTCTTGGTTTGGGAGGTAATTCACCCCTCCACTTT.

The rearrangement links TRBV12-3 or TRBV12-4 to TRBJ2-5; D might be TRBD2 (5 bases). The J call may not be correct, given that the DNA end is closer to TRBJ2-7. The CDR3 loop spans 13 amino acids. CDR3 sequence: CASSLGEIYEQYF. The CDR3 region has the DNA TGTGCCAGCAGTTTAGGGGAGATTTACGAGCAGTACTTC.

This clonotype has just a few counts. The chain recombines TRBV5-1 with TRBJ2-1; 11 bases are a match to TRBD2. Germline V gives CDR1 SGHRS, CDR2 YFSETQ. With V trimmed by 7 bases and J by 1 base, 7 bases remained unmatched. The CDR3 has 16 amino acids. DNA of the CDR3: TGCGCCAGCTGCGGAGGGACTAGCGGTTCCTACAATGAGCAGTTCTTC. Its translation: CASCGGTSGSYNEQFF.

The chain uses TRBV5-5 and TRBJ2-5; D may match TRBD1 or TRBD2 (5 bases each). The DNA end is more similar to TRBJ2-7, so the J call may be wrong. Per germline, CDR1 SGHKS and CDR2 YYEKEE (reference sequence). This CDR3 has 16 amino acids. Written as DNA, the CDR3 is TGTGCCAGCAGCTTGGTACCGGGACCCAGCCGGGGCGAGCAGTACTTC. Translation: CASSLVPGPSRGEQYF.

This clonotype was detected a few times. The gene calls are TRBV9 and TRBJ2-3; D is possibly TRBD2 (6 bases). V was cut by 0 bases and J by 2 bases, with 10 bases left in between. The CDR3 has 15 residues. CDR1 and CDR2 from the germline V gene are SGDLS and YYNGEE. The DNA of the CDR3 is TGTGCCAGCAGCGTAGACGGCGGGGTCACAGATACGCAGTATTTT. Its protein product is CASSVDGGVTDTQYF.

This clonotype was found a few times. CDR3 protein: CASSFELAPAKNIQYF. CDR3 bases: TGTGCCAGCAGCTTCGAGCTAGCCCCTGCCAAAAACATTCAGTACTTC. The J gene is TRBJ2-4, the V gene TRBV7-2; maybe TRBD2 (5 bases). Looked up from germline, CDR1 is SGHTA and CDR2 is FQGNSA. The CDR3 consists of 16 residues. Trimming removed 3 bases from V and 1 base from J, with 13 bases in between.

This clonotype showed up just a few times. The V call is TRBV27, the J call TRBJ2-1, with 9 positions matching TRBD2. The CDR3 covers 15 residues. Germline V gene data show CDR1 as MNHEY and CDR2 as SMNVEV (reference sequence). The junction had 2 bases not matched to a gene; V was cut back by 5 bases and J by 0 bases. CDR3 region: CASSSGGLSYNEQFF. Written as DNA, the CDR3 is TGTGCCAGCAGTAGCGGGGGGCTCTCCTACAATGAGCAGTTCTTC.

The gene calls are TRBV29-1 and TRBJ1-2; D possibly corresponds to TRBD1 (5 bases). Germline values: CDR1 SQVTM, CDR2 ANQGSEA. This CDR3 comprises 13 residues. The ends were cut back, 7 bases at V and 2 bases at J, with 14 bases in the middle. CDR3 sequence (DNA): TGCAGCGCAATTCAGGGAGGCAACTATGGCTACACCTTC. It translates to CSAIQGGNYGYTF. Together with reference TRBV29-1 and TRBJ1-2, the CDR3 gives the full variable domain: SAVISQKPSRDICQRGTSLTIQCQVDSQVTMMFWYRQQPGQSLTLIATANQGSEATYESGFVIDKFPISRPNLTFSTLTVSNMSPEDSSIYLCSAIQGGNYGYTFGSGTRLTVV.